This T cell receptor (beta chain) was observed in a study of T cell responses to AZD1222 COVID-19 vaccine. V lost 4 bases, J lost 2 bases, and 3 bases stayed unmatched. This CDR3 contains 14 residues. CDR1 and CDR2 (germline): SGDLS, YYNGEE. Profiling relied on immunoSEQ multiplex PCR, and the TCRdb table lists in-frame clones only, not all of them. The sample lists about 100,000 clones; 86% were seen once. The source was peripheral blood, collected on day 0 of AZD1222 vaccination. The chain recombines TRBV9 with TRBJ1-2, with TRBD1 matching over 9 bases. The sequence was obtained from an adult in good health. Here the CDR3 reads CASSPGQGNYGYTF. In DNA, the CDR3 is TGTGCCAGCAGCCCCGGACAGGGGAACTATGGCTACACCTTC.